This TCR beta chain was sequenced for a study of tumor and adjacent non-tumor tissue in lung cancer. Study summary: Patients comprised about a dozen adenocarcinoma, a couple of squamous cell carcinoma and 1 small cell lung cancer. The patients, 10 to 11 men and about five women, were roughly 30 to 80 with stage I to III disease. Approximately 4 million productive TCRbeta reads were obtained per sample on average.

11 amino acids form the CDR3, both terminal residues included. About this clonotype itself: The target antigen is unknown. A read error may be the cause here, since a much bigger clone is one base away. The CDR3 end shows no conserved phenylalanine or tryptophan, and so a read error is likely. The DNA is left out, because the CDR3 cannot be placed on it with certainty; the CDR3 is given as TCRdb lists it.

General study findings and limits: Significantly higher TCR diversity was found in tumor than normal lung.

The library came from three nested PCR rounds adapted from ARM-PCR protocols. TCRdb re-called the multiplex PCR reads through MiXCR, storing one row per CDR3 protein. The table includes around 74,000 distinct CDR3 sequences, around 70% detected once. No cell sorting was done before RNA was extracted from the tissue. Sequencing was done on a sample of lung tumor tissue. The chain joins TRBV12-3 or TRBV12-4 to TRBJ2-7. The receptor comes from a woman in her 70s with non-small cell lung cancer. CDR3 residues: CASSSTYEQNL.